The next 19 T cell receptor beta chains were all read from a single sample in a study of cytomegalovirus exposure and HLA in healthy donors. Only in-frame clones appear in the TCRdb table, and some are missing; sequencing was by immunoSEQ multiplex PCR. The sample lists some 130,000 clones, about 90% occurring once. Sequencing was carried out using PBMCs. These receptors came from a young man in good health and CMV-seronegative.

The rearrangement links TRBV30 to TRBJ1-6; 7 bases are shared with TRBD1. The CDR3 sequence is 17 residues long. Looked up from germline, CDR1 is GTSNPN and CDR2 is SVGIG (reference sequence). V trimming: 3 bases; J trimming: 0 bases; junction bases outside the gene matches: 8. CDR3 nucleotide sequence: TGTGCCTGGAGCCGACAGGGCCGAAGCTCCTATAATTCACCCCTCCACTTT. As protein: CAWSRQGRSSYNSPLHF.

This clone was counted a single time. The V and J genes are TRBV29-1 and TRBJ1-2, with 7 positions matching TRBD1. The CDR3 has 15 residues. With 4 bases clipped from V and 4 bases from J, the junction kept 12 bases outside the gene matches. CDR1 is SQVTM and CDR2 is ANQGSEA in the germline V gene. This chain's CDR3 is CSVGPTGTEIYGYTF. The CDR3 nucleotides read TGCAGCGTTGGGCCAACCGGGACAGAGATCTATGGCTACACCTTC.

The chain is built from TRBV19 and TRBJ1-2, with D perhaps TRBD1 (6 bases). CDR1 LNHDA and CDR2 SQIVND come from the germline V gene (reference sequence). The V and J ends lost 3 bases and 0 bases respectively, with 11 bases between them. The CDR3 is made up of 15 amino acids. In DNA form, the CDR3 reads TGTGCCAGTAGTATCCCACAGGGATCTAACTATGGCTACACCTTC. Its protein is CASSIPQGSNYGYTF.

This sequence joins TRBV4-3 and TRBJ2-1; 9 bases match TRBD1. The CDR3 contains 17 residues. Trimming took 4 bases from V and 5 from J; bases not matched to a gene: 12. CDR1 is LGHNA and CDR2 is YSLEER in the germline V gene. The CDR3 nucleotides read TGCGCCAGCAGCCTAATTCCGGGACAGGGACATGACAATGAGCAGTTCTTC. Translating it yields CASSLIPGQGHDNEQFF.

V and J are TRBV7-9 and TRBJ1-5, with D hard to call. Germline V gives CDR1 SEHNR, CDR2 FQNEAQ (reference sequence). Trimming left V 1 base short and J 4 bases short, with 14 bases between. CDR3 size: 16 residues. The CDR3 bases are TGTGCCAGCAGCTTAGGAACAGTTCAGTTTAATCAGCCCCAGCATTTT. This sequence encodes CASSLGTVQFNQPQHF.

The gene calls are TRBV2 and TRBJ2-5; TRBD1 is a possible D gene (5 bases). The V gene's germline CDR1 is SNHLY and CDR2 FYNNEI. V was trimmed by 3 bases and J by 1 base, leaving 9 bases between them. The CDR3 covers 14 residues. The CDR3 DNA follows: TGTGCCAGCAGTGAGGGCAGGGCCCAAGAGACCCAGTACTTC. Protein product: CASSEGRAQETQYF.

This chain uses TRBV11-2 with TRBJ1-4, with TRBD1 as a possible D gene (6 bases). Germline values: CDR1 SGHAT, CDR2 FQNNGV. V was trimmed by 3 bases and J by 6 bases, leaving 14 bases between them. This CDR3 has 15 amino acids. Written as DNA, the CDR3 is TGTGCCAGCAGCTTGACAGGCAGGAGAGATGAAAAACTGTTTTTT. Translating it yields CASSLTGRRDEKLFF.

This chain joins TRBV4-1 and TRBJ2-1, with 8 bases identical to TRBD2. The CDR3 covers 15 residues. CDR1 MGHRA and CDR2 YSYEKL come from the germline V gene. After removal of 0 bases from V and 6 bases from J, the junction contained 4 bases not matched to a gene. The CDR3 reads CASSQDPGLVNEQFF. The CDR3 nucleotides are TGCGCCAGCAGCCAAGATCCGGGACTAGTCAATGAGCAGTTCTTC.

This clone was detected only a few times. The chain couples TRBV5-1 to TRBJ2-1, with TRBD2 matching over 11 bases. J lost 4 bases, V lost 5 bases, and 5 bases had no gene match. Germline-derived CDR1 and CDR2 are SGHRS and YFSETQ. CDR3 length: 15 amino acids. The CDR3 coding sequence is TGCGCCAGCAGAGTAGCGGGAGGGCCTTACAATGAGCAGTTCTTC. Translated, it gives CASRVAGGPYNEQFF.

V usage is TRBV12-5 and J usage is TRBJ1-5; D is unclear. CDR1 is LGHNT and CDR2 is FRNRAP in the germline V gene. V shed 0 bases and J shed 6 bases, with 15 bases lying between them. CDR3 length: 16 residues. The CDR3: CASGLVLGVSGQPQHF. The CDR3, as DNA: TGTGCTAGTGGTTTGGTACTCGGGGTAAGCGGTCAGCCCCAGCATTTT.

This clone was picked up a small number of times. This chain uses TRBV7-2 with TRBJ1-5; D might be TRBD1 (6 bases). Germline CDR1 SGHTA, CDR2 FQGNSA. The germline V and J ends were trimmed by 1 base and 2 bases, with 6 bases remaining between them. This CDR3 comprises 14 residues. The CDR3 here is CASSLEGGNQPQHF. In nucleotides, the CDR3 is TGTGCCAGCAGCTTAGAGGGGGGCAATCAGCCCCAGCATTTT.

Concerning this clone: In the same sample, other DNA sequences code for this CDR3. CDR3 loop: CASSYRTTSTDTQYF. In DNA form, the CDR3 reads TGTGCCAGCAGTTATAGGACTACTAGCACAGATACGCAGTATTTT. This rearrangement joins TRBV6-5 to TRBJ2-3, with a possible D match to TRBD2 (6 bases). V was pared by 3 bases and J by 0 bases, with 10 bases between. The CDR3 has 15 residues. Germline CDR1 is MNHEY and CDR2 is SVGAGI.

This chain links TRBV2 with TRBJ2-7, with a weak D call TRBD1 (6 bases). CDR3 length: 16 amino acids. Germline V gene sequence: CDR1 SNHLY, CDR2 FYNNEI. V lost 4 bases and J 2 bases, leaving 18 bases between the germline ends. CDR3 sequence: CASSVQGQILTYEQYF. CDR3 nucleotides: TGTGCCAGCAGTGTCCAAGGACAGATCCTAACCTACGAGCAGTACTTC.

This sequence joins TRBV9 and TRBJ2-6; 11 nucleotides agree with TRBD1. CDR3 length: 19 amino acids. CDR1 is SGDLS, CDR2 YYNGEE, per germline. V shed 0 bases, J shed 3 bases, and the junction held 8 bases outside the gene matches. The CDR3 protein is CASSVAHGQGALGANVLTF. The CDR3 bases are TGTGCCAGCAGCGTAGCTCACGGACAGGGGGCGCTTGGGGCCAACGTCCTGACTTTC.

The CDR3 nucleotides are TGTGCCAGCAGCCGGGACAGAATTACCTCTGGGGCCAACGTCCTGACTTTC. Amino acids: CASSRDRITSGANVLTF. The chain has TRBV14 and TRBJ2-6, with 7 bases fitting TRBD1. The CDR3 spans 17 residues. Germline values: CDR1 SGHDN, CDR2 FVKESK. Trimming at V came to 4 bases and at J to 0 bases, leaving 6 bases not matched to a gene. Full variable domain (remainder filled in from reference TRBV14 and TRBJ2-6): EAGVTQFPSHSVIEKGQTVTLRCDPISGHDNLYWYRRVMGKEIKFLLHFVKESKQDESGMPNNRFLAERTGGTYSTLKVQPAELEDSGVYFCASSRDRITSGANVLTFGAGSRLTVL.

This sequence joins TRBV6-5 and TRBJ1-2; D remains unclear. The germline gives CDR1 MNHEY, CDR2 SVGAGI. V was pared by 2 bases and J by 4 bases, with 17 bases between. CDR3 length: 16 amino acids. The CDR3 region has the DNA TGTGCCAGCAGTTACACCCAATCCCTAGGAATCTATGGCTACACCTTC. Protein: CASSYTQSLGIYGYTF.

The rearrangement joins TRBV11-2 to TRBJ1-2; 7 nucleotides line up with TRBD1. In germline, CDR1 is SGHAT, CDR2 FQNNGV. The CDR3 is 14 amino acids. The trim removed 5 bases at V and 3 bases at J, leaving 6 bases unmatched. CDR3 nucleotide sequence: TGTGCCAGCAGCCTAAGTACAGGGGACTATGGCTACACCTTC. As protein: CASSLSTGDYGYTF.

The chain links TRBV11-2 to TRBJ2-5; 7 bases match TRBD2. CDR3 length: 15 residues. V was clipped by 6 bases and J by 5 bases; unmatched bases: 12. Germline V gene sequence: CDR1 SGHAT, CDR2 FQNNGV. The CDR3 DNA reads as TGTGCCAGCAGACCGTTGAGCGGGGTTCGGGAGACCCAGTACTTC. Translating it yields CASRPLSGVRETQYF.

The sample holds one count of this clone. The CDR3 sequence: CASSSRLGSYEQYF. For the CDR3, the DNA is TGTGCCAGCAGCTCTCGACTAGGGTCCTACGAGCAGTACTTC. The gene calls are TRBV9 and TRBJ2-7; maybe TRBD2 (6 bases). Trimming stripped 4 bases from V and 1 base from J, with 12 bases between. The CDR3 runs to 14 residues. Germline V lookup: CDR1 SGDLS, CDR2 YYNGEE.